This TCR beta chain was recovered during a study of T cells after yellow fever vaccination. TCRdb passed the 5' RACE reads through MiXCR, listing each CDR3 protein once. The sample lists hundreds of thousands of distinct CDR3 sequences; about a sixth were seen once. V was shortened by 0 bases and J by 6 bases, with 12 bases between the two germline ends. This CDR3 comprises 15 residues. This clonotype has a handful of counts. The TCR was taken from a man younger than 35 who received the YFV17D yellow fever vaccine. The chain combines TRBV23-1 with TRBJ2-1; D not certain. TRBV23-1 is filed as an ORF, its function uncertain. The material sequenced was PBMCs, taken around 5 days after the first yellow fever vaccination. The CDR3 is CASSQSIVGCNEQFF. The CDR3 bases are TGCGCCAGCAGTCAATCGATTGTAGGGTGCAATGAGCAGTTCTTC.